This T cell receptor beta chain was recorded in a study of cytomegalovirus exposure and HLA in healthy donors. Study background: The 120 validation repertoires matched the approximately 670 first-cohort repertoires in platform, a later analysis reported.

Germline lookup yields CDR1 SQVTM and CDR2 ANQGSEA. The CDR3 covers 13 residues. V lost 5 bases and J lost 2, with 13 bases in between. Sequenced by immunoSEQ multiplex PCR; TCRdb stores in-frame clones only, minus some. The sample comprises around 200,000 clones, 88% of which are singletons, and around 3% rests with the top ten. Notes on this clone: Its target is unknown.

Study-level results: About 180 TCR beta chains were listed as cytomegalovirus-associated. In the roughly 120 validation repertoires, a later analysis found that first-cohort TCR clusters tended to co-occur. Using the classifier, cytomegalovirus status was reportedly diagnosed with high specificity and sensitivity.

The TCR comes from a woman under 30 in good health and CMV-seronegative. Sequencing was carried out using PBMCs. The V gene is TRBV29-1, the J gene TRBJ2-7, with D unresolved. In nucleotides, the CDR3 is TGCAGCGTTCTCCCCCAGAGCGCCTACGAGCAGTACTTC. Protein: CSVLPQSAYEQYF.